This TCR beta chain was recorded in a study of T cells in Graves' hyperthyroidism and ophthalmopathy. General study findings and limits: It was a median roughly 6.5 months before onset that the model predicted ophthalmopathy.

V trimming: 5 bases; J trimming: 8 bases; junction bases outside the gene matches: 7. The length of the CDR3 is 13 residues. Per germline, CDR1 DFQATT and CDR2 SNEGSKA (reference sequence). With respect to this clonotype: The antigen is not known.

Amplified TCR beta CDR3 regions came from RNA transcripts. First-round RT-PCR of the TCR CDR3 relied on the HTBI primer set. TCRdb re-called the multiplex PCR reads with MiXCR, one entry per CDR3 protein. The sample has 300,000 to 400,000 distinct CDR3 sequences, 15% to 20% seen once. This chain links TRBV20-1 with TRBJ2-2; the match to TRBD1 covers 8 bases. Input material: blood. The TCR was taken from a woman aged 45-60 years with Graves' hyperthyroidism. CDR3 sequence reads: CSARTGMSGELFF. The CDR3 DNA sequence: TGCAGTGCTCGGACAGGGATGTCGGGGGAGCTGTTTTTT.